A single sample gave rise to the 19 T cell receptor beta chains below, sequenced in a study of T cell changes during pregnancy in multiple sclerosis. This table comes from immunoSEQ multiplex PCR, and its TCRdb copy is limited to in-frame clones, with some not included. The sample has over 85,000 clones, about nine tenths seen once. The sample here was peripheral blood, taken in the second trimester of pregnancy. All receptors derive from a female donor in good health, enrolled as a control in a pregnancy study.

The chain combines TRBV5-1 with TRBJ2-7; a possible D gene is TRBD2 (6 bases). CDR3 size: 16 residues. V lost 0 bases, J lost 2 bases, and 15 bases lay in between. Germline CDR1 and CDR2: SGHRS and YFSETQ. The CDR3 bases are TGCGCCAGCAGCTTGGGCGGGGTCAGGGTCGCCTACGAGCAGTACTTC. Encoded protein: CASSLGGVRVAYEQYF. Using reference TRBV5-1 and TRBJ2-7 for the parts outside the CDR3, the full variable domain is KAGVTQTPRYLIKTRGQQVTLSCSPISGHRSVSWYQQTPGQGLQFLFEYFSETQRNKGNFPGRFSGRQFSNSRSEMNVSTLELGDSALYLCASSLGGVRVAYEQYFGPGTRLTVT.

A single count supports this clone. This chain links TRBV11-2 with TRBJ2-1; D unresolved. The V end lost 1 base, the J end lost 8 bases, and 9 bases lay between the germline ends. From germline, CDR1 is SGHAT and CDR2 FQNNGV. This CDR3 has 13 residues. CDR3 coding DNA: TGTGCCAGCAGCTTAGGACTCTCGGATGAGCAGTTCTTC. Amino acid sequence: CASSLGLSDEQFF. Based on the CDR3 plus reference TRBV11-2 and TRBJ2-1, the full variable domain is EAGVAQSPRYKIIEKRQSVAFWCNPISGHATLYWYQQILGQGPKLLIQFQNNGVVDDSQLPKDRFSAERLKGVDSTLKIQPAKLEDSAVYLCASSLGLSDEQFFGPGTRLTVL.

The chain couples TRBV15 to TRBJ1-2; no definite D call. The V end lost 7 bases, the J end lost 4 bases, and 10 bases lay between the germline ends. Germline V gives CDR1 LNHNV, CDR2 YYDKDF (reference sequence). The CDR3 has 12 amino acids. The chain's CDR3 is CATNNSSYGYTF. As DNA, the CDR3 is TGTGCCACCAATAACAGTTCCTATGGCTACACCTTC.

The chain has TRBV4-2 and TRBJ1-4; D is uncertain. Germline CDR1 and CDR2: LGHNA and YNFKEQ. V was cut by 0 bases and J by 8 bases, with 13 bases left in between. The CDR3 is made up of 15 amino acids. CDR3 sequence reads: CASSQEPRAGEKLFF. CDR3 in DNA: TGTGCCAGCAGCCAAGAACCCCGGGCGGGCGAAAAACTGTTTTTT.

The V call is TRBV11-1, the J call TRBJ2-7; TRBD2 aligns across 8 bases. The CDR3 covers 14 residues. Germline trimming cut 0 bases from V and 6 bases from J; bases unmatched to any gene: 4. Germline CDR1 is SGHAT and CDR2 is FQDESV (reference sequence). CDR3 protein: CASSLARGAGEQYF. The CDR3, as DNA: TGTGCCAGCAGCTTAGCGCGGGGGGCTGGCGAGCAGTACTTC.

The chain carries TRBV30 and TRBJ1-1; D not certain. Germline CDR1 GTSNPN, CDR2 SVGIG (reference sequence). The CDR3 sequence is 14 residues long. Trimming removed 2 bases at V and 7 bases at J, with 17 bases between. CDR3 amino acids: CAWSSGRETVEAFF. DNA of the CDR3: TGTGCCTGGAGTAGTGGAAGGGAGACTGTTGAAGCTTTCTTT.

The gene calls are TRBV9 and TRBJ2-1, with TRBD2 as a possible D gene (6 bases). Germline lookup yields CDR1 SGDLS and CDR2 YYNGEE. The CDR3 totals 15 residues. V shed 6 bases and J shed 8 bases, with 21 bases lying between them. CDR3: CASNPSVIFVDEQFF. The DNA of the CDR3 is TGTGCCAGCAACCCTAGCGTAATATTTGTGGATGAGCAGTTCTTC.

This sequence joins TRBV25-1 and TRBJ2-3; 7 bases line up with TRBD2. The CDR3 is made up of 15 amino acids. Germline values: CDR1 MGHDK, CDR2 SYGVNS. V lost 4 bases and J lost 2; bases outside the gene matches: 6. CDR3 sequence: CASSGPSGYTDTQYF. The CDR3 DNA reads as TGTGCCAGCAGTGGACCTAGCGGTTACACAGATACGCAGTATTTT. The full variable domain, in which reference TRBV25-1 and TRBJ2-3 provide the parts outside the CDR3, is EADIYQTPRYLVIGTGKKITLECSQTMGHDKMYWYQQDPGMELHLIHYSYGVNSTEKGDLSSESTVSRIRTEHFPLTLESARPSHTSQYLCASSGPSGYTDTQYFGPGTRLTVL.

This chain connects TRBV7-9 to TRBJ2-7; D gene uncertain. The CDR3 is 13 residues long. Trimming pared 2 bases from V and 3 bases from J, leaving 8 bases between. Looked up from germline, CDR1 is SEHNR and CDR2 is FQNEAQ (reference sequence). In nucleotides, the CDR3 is TGTGCCAGCAGCTTACAGGTCGGCTACGAGCAGTACTTC. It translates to CASSLQVGYEQYF.

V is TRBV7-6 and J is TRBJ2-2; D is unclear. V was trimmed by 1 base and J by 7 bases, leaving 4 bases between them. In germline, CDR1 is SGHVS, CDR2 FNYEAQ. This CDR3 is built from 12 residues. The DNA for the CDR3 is TGTGCCAGCAGCTTAGTAATCGGGGAGCTGTTTTTT. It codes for CASSLVIGELFF. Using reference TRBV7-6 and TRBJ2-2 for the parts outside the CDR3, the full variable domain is GAGVSQSPRYKVTKRGQDVALRCDPISGHVSLYWYRQALGQGPEFLTYFNYEAQQDKSGLPNDRFSAERPEGSISTLTIQRTEQRDSAMYRCASSLVIGELFFGEGSRLTVL.

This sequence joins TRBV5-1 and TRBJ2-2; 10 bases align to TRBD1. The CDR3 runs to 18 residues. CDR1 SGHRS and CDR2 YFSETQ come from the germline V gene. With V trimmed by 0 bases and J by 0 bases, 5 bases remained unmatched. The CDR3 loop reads CASSLDGDRGSNTGELFF. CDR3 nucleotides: TGCGCCAGCAGCTTGGATGGGGACAGGGGCTCGAACACCGGGGAGCTGTTTTTT.

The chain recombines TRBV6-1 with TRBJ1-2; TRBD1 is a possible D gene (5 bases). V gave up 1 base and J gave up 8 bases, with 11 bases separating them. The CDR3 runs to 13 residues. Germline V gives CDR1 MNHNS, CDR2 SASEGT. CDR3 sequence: CASSEGGGVGYTF. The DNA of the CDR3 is TGTGCCAGCAGTGAAGGTGGGGGGGTAGGCTACACCTTC.

CDR3 sequence (DNA): TGTGCCAGCAGCTTGTCGGCAGGAAGGAACACCGGGGAGCTGTTTTTT. Translation gives CASSLSAGRNTGELFF. The V gene is TRBV5-4, the J gene TRBJ2-2; D is uncertain. V lost 1 base and J lost 1, with 11 bases in between. Germline values: CDR1 SGHNT, CDR2 YYREEE (reference sequence). The length of the CDR3 is 16 residues.

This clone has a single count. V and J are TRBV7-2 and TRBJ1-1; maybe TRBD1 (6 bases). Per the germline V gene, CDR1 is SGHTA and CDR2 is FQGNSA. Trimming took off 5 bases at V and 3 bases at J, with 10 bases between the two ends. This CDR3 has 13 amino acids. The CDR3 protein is CASSVQGDTEAFF. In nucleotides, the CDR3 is TGTGCCAGCAGCGTACAGGGCGACACTGAAGCTTTCTTT.

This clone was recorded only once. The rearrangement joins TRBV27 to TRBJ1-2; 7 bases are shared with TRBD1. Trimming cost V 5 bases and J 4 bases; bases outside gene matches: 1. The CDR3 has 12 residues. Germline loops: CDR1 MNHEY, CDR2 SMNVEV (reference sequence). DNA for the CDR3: TGTGCCAGCAGTCCAGGGGGCTATGGCTACACCTTC. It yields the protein CASSPGGYGYTF.

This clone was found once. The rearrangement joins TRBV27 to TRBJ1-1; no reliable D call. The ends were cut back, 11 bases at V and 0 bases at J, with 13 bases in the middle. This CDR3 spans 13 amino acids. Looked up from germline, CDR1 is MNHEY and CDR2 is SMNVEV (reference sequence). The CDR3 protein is CACQAQMNTEAFF. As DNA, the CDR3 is TGTGCCTGCCAGGCACAGATGAACACTGAAGCTTTCTTT.

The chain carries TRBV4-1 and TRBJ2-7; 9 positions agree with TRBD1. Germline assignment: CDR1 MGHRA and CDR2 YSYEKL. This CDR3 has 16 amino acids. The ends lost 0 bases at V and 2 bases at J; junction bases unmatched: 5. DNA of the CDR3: TGCGCCAGCAGCCAAGACGGGACAGGGATCCCCTACGAGCAGTACTTC. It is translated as CASSQDGTGIPYEQYF.

The CDR3 DNA is TGTGCCAGCAGCTTAACTAGCGGTATACAGGAGACCCAGTACTTC. The encoded protein is CASSLTSGIQETQYF. The V gene is TRBV5-4, the J gene TRBJ2-5; 8 bases align to TRBD2. V dropped 2 bases and J dropped 5; count of bases not matched to a gene: 8. Germline CDR1 is SGHNT and CDR2 is YYREEE (reference sequence). This CDR3 contains 15 residues.

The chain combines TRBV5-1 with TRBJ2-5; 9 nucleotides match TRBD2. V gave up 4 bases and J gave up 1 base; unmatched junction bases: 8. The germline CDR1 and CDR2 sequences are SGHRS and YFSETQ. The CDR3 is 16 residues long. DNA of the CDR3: TGCGCCAGCAGCCCTAGCGGGGTTGCTATCCAAGAGACCCAGTACTTC. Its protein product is CASSPSGVAIQETQYF.